Only a few counts were recorded for the clone carrying this TCR beta chain. What it recognizes is unknown. Use of 60 Vbeta and 13 Jbeta primers characterized the PCR. The table came from immunoSEQ multiplex PCR; TCRdb's copy has only in-frame clones and leaves some out. The sample shows 140,000 or so clones, approximately 81% of them seen only once. The CDR3 runs 13 residues. Germline CDR1 reads MNHEY; CDR2 reads SVGAGI. V dropped 7 bases and J dropped 6; count of bases not matched to a gene: 5. The data were taken from a study of cytomegalovirus exposure and HLA in healthy donors. General study points: Upon later analysis, HLA-associated TCR beta chains proved more clonally expanded than other, equally common chains.

The TCR originated in a boy between 2 and 10 years old in good health and CMV-seronegative. The gene calls are TRBV6-5 and TRBJ2-7, with 11 nucleotides matching TRBD1. The sequenced sample was PBMCs. The CDR3 sequence: CASTGGTGGEQYF. CDR3 bases: TGTGCCAGCACCGGGGGGACAGGGGGCGAGCAGTACTTC.